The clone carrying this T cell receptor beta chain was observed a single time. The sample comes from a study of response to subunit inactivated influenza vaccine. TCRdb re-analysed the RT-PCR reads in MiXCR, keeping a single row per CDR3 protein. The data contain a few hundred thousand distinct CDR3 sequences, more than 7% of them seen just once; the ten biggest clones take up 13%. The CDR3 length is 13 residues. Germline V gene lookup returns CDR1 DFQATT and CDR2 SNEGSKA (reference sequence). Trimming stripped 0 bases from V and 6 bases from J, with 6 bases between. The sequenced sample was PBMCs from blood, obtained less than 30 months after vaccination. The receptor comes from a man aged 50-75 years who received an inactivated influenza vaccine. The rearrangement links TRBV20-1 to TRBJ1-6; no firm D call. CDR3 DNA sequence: TGCAGTGCTAGAGACACAATTAATTCACCCCTCCACTTT. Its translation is CSARDTINSPLHF.